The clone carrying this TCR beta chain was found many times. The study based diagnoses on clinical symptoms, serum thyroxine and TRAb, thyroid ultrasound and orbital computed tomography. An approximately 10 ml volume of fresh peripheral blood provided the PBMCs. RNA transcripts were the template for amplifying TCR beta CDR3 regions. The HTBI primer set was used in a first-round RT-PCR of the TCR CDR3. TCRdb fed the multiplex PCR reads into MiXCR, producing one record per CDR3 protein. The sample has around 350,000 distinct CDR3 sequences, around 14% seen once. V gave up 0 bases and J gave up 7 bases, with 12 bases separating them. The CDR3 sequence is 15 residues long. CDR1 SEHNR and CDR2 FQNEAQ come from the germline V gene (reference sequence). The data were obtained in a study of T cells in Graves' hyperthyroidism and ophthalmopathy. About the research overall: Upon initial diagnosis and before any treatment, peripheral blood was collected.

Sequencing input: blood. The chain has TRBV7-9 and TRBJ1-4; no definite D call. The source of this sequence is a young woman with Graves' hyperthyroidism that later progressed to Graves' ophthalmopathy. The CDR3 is CASSLADIYAEKLFF. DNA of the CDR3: TGTGCCAGCAGCTTAGCCGACATTTACGCTGAAAAACTGTTTTTT.